This T cell receptor (beta chain) was retrieved from a study of T cell repertoires in cytomegalovirus infection. Overall study context: Peptides in the study included HLA-C-restricted and HLA-B-restricted CMV epitopes. A matching HLA type, together with CMV infection, was signaled by public TCR beta signatures. Findings and limits, study-wide: Clonotype analysis showed dominance of the ex vivo response by HLA-C-restricted CMV-specific TCR beta clonotypes.

Remarks on this clonotype: Its antigen is still unknown.

In TCRdb, the reads were re-called with MiXCR into one record per CDR3 protein. The profile shows about half a million distinct CDR3 sequences, around 35% of them singletons. This specimen was cultured PBMCs, taken from culture after CMV antigen stimulation. This TCR came from a human donor in good health (CMV status not recorded). Some clones in this sample may be carry-over from other donors' samples.

CDR3 DNA sequence: TGTGCCAGCAGTTTACAGGGGGCGGATAGGGAGCTGTTTTTT. It yields the protein CASSLQGADRELFF. The chain links TRBV27 to TRBJ2-2; 8 bases agree with TRBD1. This CDR3 has 14 amino acids. Germline CDR1 MNHEY, CDR2 SMNVEV (reference sequence). V lost 2 bases and J lost 9; bases outside the gene matches: 5.